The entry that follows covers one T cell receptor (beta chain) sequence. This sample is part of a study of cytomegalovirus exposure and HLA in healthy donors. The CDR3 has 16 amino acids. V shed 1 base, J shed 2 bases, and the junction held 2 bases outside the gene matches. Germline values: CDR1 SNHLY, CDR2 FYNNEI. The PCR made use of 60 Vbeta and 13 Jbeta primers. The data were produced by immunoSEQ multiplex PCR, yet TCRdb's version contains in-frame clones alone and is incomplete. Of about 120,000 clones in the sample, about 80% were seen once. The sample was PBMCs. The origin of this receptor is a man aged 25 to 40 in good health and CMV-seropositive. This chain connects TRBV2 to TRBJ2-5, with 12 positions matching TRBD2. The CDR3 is CASSEGLAGVQETQYF. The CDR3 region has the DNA TGTGCCAGCAGTGAAGGACTAGCGGGGGTTCAAGAGACCCAGTACTTC.